This TCR beta chain was identified during a study of shared clonotypes between healthy human individuals. Study findings and constraints: Naive CD4 clonotypes overlapped across a few donors at approximately 5.5%.

In the case of this clone: What it recognizes is unknown.

Nashville, Tennessee was home to all donors, who were Caucasian adults. Investigators divided CD4+ cells into CD45RA+ naive and CD45RA-negative memory subsets. CDR3 size: 11 residues. The V end was cut by 11 bases, the J end by 6 bases, with 14 bases between. Germline values: CDR1 MNHNY, CDR2 SVGAGI (reference sequence). Generated by immunoSEQ multiplex PCR, the TCRdb table keeps only in-frame clones and is missing some. The table records some 650,000 clones, almost 97% of them present only once. The V gene is TRBV6-6, the J gene TRBJ2-7; no definite D call. The receptor was derived from a woman under 40 in good health. Material for sequencing was naive CD4+ T cells sorted from blood. Subset in this sample: CD45RA+ positively selected. DNA of the CDR3: TGTGCCGCGGCAGAAAGAGGCGAGCAGTACTTC. This encodes CAAAERGEQYF.